The clone carrying this T cell receptor beta chain has ten or more counts. Antigen: not known. TCRbeta library construction was performed incorporating unique molecular identifiers. TCRdb fed the PCR reads into MiXCR, producing one record per CDR3 protein. In the table there are some 200,000 distinct CDR3 sequences, approximately 10% of which are singletons. This sample is drawn from a study of T-cell reconstitution after alpha-beta-depleted transplantation in children. Study-level findings and limits: Surviving recipient T cells and thymic progenitors underlay high day-60 TCRbeta diversity in some patients. When one year had passed after transplant, most T-cell counts and diversity came from newly produced T cells. Approximately two months post-transplant, alpha-beta T cells reportedly originated from several hundred expanded graft clones.

V trimming: 6 bases; J trimming: 6 bases; junction bases outside the gene matches: 9. The CDR3 covers 16 residues. Germline CDR1 is SQVTM and CDR2 is ANQGSEA. Specimen: PBMCs, collected before TCRalphabeta/CD19-depleted stem cell transplant. The TCR comes from a child under two years old with acute myeloid leukemia, due to receive a stem cell transplant. The gene calls are TRBV29-1 and TRBJ2-2; 14 positions agree with TRBD2. CDR3 sequence: CSVRTSGRNFAGELFF. The CDR3 nucleotides are TGCAGCGTACGGACTAGCGGGAGGAACTTCGCCGGGGAGCTGTTTTTT.